The 2 T cell receptor beta chains below were found in one sample sequenced in a study of T cell responses to AZD1222 COVID-19 vaccine listed by TCRdb under 2021. Taken with the paper, the label for time point translates to: baseline before first vaccination. The receptor library was made with the immunoSEQ multiplex PCR assay. In TCRdb, the immuneACCESS table is reduced to in-frame sequences with V and J assigned. These tables do not hold every clone; where another copy was compared, an unresolved V gene accounts for under half, and the others remain unexplained. The sample records 110,000 to 150,000 clones, about 90% of which are singletons. The ten largest clonotypes hold about 3% of the sample. The sequences come from peripheral blood, collected on day 0 of AZD1222 vaccination. These receptors were taken from an adult in good health.

The chain joins TRBV4-1 to TRBJ1-2; D might be TRBD1 (6 bases). The germline V gene encodes CDR1 MGHRA and CDR2 YSYEKL. CDR3 length equals 16 residues. V gave up 4 bases and J gave up 6 bases, with 21 bases separating them. CDR3 coding DNA: TGCGCCAGCAGCCCGGAAACACAGGGTATTGCTCATGGCTACACCTTC. Translating it yields CASSPETQGIAHGYTF.

This chain links TRBV5-1 with TRBJ2-3; the D is unclear. Germline loops: CDR1 SGHRS, CDR2 YFSETQ. The V and J ends lost 2 bases and 0 bases respectively, with 10 bases between them. The CDR3 is made up of 15 amino acids. CDR3 region: CASSFFDPSTDTQYF. CDR3 nucleotide sequence: TGCGCCAGCAGCTTTTTTGACCCAAGCACAGATACGCAGTATTTT.